This T cell receptor (beta chain) was obtained from a study of cytomegalovirus exposure and HLA in healthy donors. Study-level background: A prior analysis found 117 million unique TCR beta sequences from roughly 180 million T cells. Regarding the study as a whole: An ancestry cluster, one associated with Asian ancestry, reportedly showed fewer N-insertions than the roughly 670-donor mean in a later analysis.

60 Vbeta and 13 Jbeta primers were used in PCR. Clones were read by immunoSEQ multiplex PCR, and TCRdb kept only the in-frame ones, dropping some. This sample has over 150,000 clones, with roughly 86% found just once. Unrecorded immune exposure was likely among donors, who were nominally healthy when sampled. Comments on this clone: Antigen: not known.

Germline V gene lookup returns CDR1 MNHEY and CDR2 SVGAGI. The V end was cut by 6 bases, the J end by 4 bases, with 15 bases between. The CDR3 contains 14 residues. The chain has TRBV6-5 and TRBJ1-1; no reliable D call. This receptor was taken from a girl aged 5 to 17 in good health and CMV-seropositive. Sequenced input: PBMCs. CDR3 in DNA: TGTGCCAGCAGGCGGAGCCTTGACCGCACTGAAGCTTTCTTT. Amino acids: CASRRSLDRTEAFF.